The next 6 T cell receptor beta chains were all read from a single sample in a study of blood T cell repertoires in COVID-19. The repertoire was sequenced with immunoSEQ multiplex PCR; TCRdb's copy has only in-frame clones and lacks some. The sample contains about 92,000 clones, 80% of which appear only once. The sample was peripheral blood. The receptors come from a woman aged 70 to 79 with acute or convalescent COVID-19.

The chain has TRBV7-9 and TRBJ2-7; a weak D match, TRBD2 (5 bases). Germline V gene sequence: CDR1 SEHNR, CDR2 FQNEAQ (reference sequence). V dropped 2 bases and J dropped 2 bases, with 10 bases sitting between them. The CDR3 is 14 residues long. CDR3 region: CASSLTGVAYEQYF. CDR3 DNA: TGTGCCAGCAGCTTAACCGGGGTGGCCTACGAGCAGTACTTC.

The CDR3: CASRSGVSNEQFF. The CDR3, as DNA: TGTGCCAGCCGTAGCGGGGTGAGCAATGAGCAGTTCTTC. The chain recombines TRBV2 with TRBJ2-1; 8 positions match TRBD2. Per germline, CDR1 SNHLY and CDR2 FYNNEI. This CDR3 comprises 13 residues. The ends lost 8 bases at V and 6 bases at J; junction bases unmatched: 6.

This sequence joins TRBV6-5 and TRBJ2-2; D is uncertain. The CDR3 has 15 amino acids. The V gene lost 4 bases and the J gene lost 5 bases, with 14 bases spanning the gap. Germline V gene data show CDR1 as MNHEY and CDR2 as SVGAGI. The CDR3 spells CASSWSQLETGELFF. CDR3 bases: TGTGCCAGCAGTTGGAGTCAATTGGAGACCGGGGAGCTGTTTTTT.

This rearrangement joins TRBV7-6 to TRBJ2-3, with TRBD1 as a possible D gene (6 bases). The V end lost 1 base, the J end lost 3 bases, and 11 bases lay between the germline ends. CDR1 is SGHVS, CDR2 FNYEAQ, per germline. This CDR3 has 15 amino acids. The CDR3 DNA reads as TGTGCCAGCAGCTTAGGGACAGATAAAACAGATACGCAGTATTTT. Its protein product is CASSLGTDKTDTQYF.

This chain links TRBV10-3 with TRBJ2-7, with 9 bases aligning to TRBD1. The CDR3 runs to 16 residues. V gave up 2 bases and J gave up 7 bases; unmatched junction bases: 12. Germline CDR1 ENHRY, CDR2 SYGVKD. This CDR3 is CAISEGGTGLLGEQYF. The DNA of the CDR3 is TGTGCCATCAGTGAGGGGGGGACAGGGTTACTGGGGGAGCAGTACTTC.

The chain combines TRBV7-9 with TRBJ2-1, with D possibly TRBD1 on 5 matching bases. Trimming removed 1 base at V and 5 bases at J, with 12 bases between. This CDR3 has 15 residues. Germline V CDR1 and CDR2: SEHNR, FQNEAQ (reference sequence). The CDR3 DNA follows: TGTGCCAGCAGCTTAGACCTTGGGGCCCACAATGAGCAGTTCTTC. This encodes CASSLDLGAHNEQFF. Supplemented by reference TRBV7-9 and TRBJ2-1, the full variable domain reads DTGVSQNPRHKITKRGQNVTFRCDPISEHNRLYWYRQTLGQGPEFLTYFQNEAQLEKSRLLSDRFSAERPKGSFSTLEIQRTEQGDSAMYLCASSLDLGAHNEQFFGPGTRLTVL.